This T cell receptor (beta chain) was identified during a study of blood T cell repertoires in COVID-19. Across the whole study: The United States, Italy and Spain provided the acute and convalescent COVID-19 samples. PBMCs, B-cell-depleted T cells, or T cells were the source of the cDNA or gDNA that made up the material.

Per the authors' pipeline: Quantification of nucleated cells was approximated via reference gene primer amplification. TCRdb keeps only in-frame clones here, not all; method: immunoSEQ multiplex PCR. That table supplies the V and J calls and clone size; D and trimming were determined from the DNA. In the table there are approximately 190,000 clones, roughly 80% of which are singletons. This clone was detected a few times. Looked up from germline, CDR1 is MNHNY and CDR2 is SVGAGI (reference sequence). The CDR3 is 14 amino acids. The V gene lost 6 bases and the J gene lost 12 bases, with 23 bases spanning the gap.

The sequence was collected from a man in his fifties or sixties with acute or convalescent COVID-19. The source material was peripheral blood. The rearrangement links TRBV6-6 to TRBJ1-2; D gene uncertain. The CDR3 nucleotides are TGTGCCAGCAGGAGACTAGAATCCGGGTCCACGGACACCTTC. It is translated as CASRRLESGSTDTF.